This T cell receptor beta chain is drawn from a study of tumor-infiltrating lymphocytes in primary liver carcinoma. Co-extraction yielded RNA and DNA from around 20-30 mg of unsorted bulk tissue. This CDR3 comprises 17 residues. Germline assignment: CDR1 SEHNR and CDR2 FQNEAQ (reference sequence). For this clonotype: The junction and the germline gene differ at one end; a read error may be behind it.

The input was around 0.5 ug total RNA; TCR beta cDNA was made from it with a constant-region primer. For TCR beta, libraries were produced by three nested multiplex PCR rounds using slightly modified ARM-PCR. Use of TRBV1-TRBV30 forward primers with a C-beta reverse primer characterized the first two PCR rounds, which lasted about 9 cycles each. TCRdb re-analysed the multiplex PCR reads in MiXCR, keeping a single row per CDR3 protein. The data contain about 99,000 distinct CDR3 sequences, more than 60% of them singletons. This clonotype originated in a woman in her fifties or sixties with primary liver carcinoma and hepatitis B virus infection. The chain links TRBV7-9 to TRBJ2-7; D is tentatively TRBD1 or TRBD2 (5 bases each). The sample comprised liver tumor tissue from sampling region 5. Subset: tumor region T5, tumor centre. This CDR3 is CASSPTGRQIASNEQYF. The CDR3 DNA is TGTGCCAGCAGCCCCACGGGGCGACAAATCGCCTCCAACGAGCAGTACTTC.